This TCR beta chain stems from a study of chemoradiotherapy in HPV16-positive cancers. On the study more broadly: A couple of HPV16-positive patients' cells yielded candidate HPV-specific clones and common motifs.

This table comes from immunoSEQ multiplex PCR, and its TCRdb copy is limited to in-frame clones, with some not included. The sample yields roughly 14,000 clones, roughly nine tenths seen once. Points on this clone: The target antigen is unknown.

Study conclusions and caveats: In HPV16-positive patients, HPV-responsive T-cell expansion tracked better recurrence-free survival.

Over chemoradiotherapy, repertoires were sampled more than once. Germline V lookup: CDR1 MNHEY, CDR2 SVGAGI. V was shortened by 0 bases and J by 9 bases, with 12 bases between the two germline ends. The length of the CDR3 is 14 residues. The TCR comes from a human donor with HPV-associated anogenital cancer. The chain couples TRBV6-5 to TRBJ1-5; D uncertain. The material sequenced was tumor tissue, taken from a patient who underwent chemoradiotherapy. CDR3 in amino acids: CASSYSGAGGPQHF. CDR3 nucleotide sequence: TGTGCCAGCAGTTACTCTGGAGCAGGTGGGCCCCAGCATTTT.